This T cell receptor (beta chain) was identified in a study of blood T cells in healthy people across ages. Study outcomes and limitations: As age increased, TCR beta diversity per million T cells fell in a roughly linear fashion.

Next came a second PCR, run for roughly 6 to 11 cycles, which used a sample-barcoded 5' primer along with a J-beta primer mix. One entry per CDR3 protein, called by TCRdb with MiXCR from the 5' RACE reads. The sample records roughly 700,000 distinct CDR3 sequences, about half being singletons. Peripheral blood from each donor was collected in a volume of 9.5 to 10 milliliters. About this clonotype itself: Antigen unknown.

There are 18 residues in the CDR3. The germline CDR1 and CDR2 sequences are DFQATT and SNEGSKA (reference sequence). The receptor's source is a woman aged 60 to 75 in good health. The chain has TRBV20-1 and TRBJ2-4, with 8 nucleotides matching TRBD2. TRBJ2-5 matches the DNA end more closely, so the J call is doubtful. Material: blood. Here the CDR3 reads CSARGARLAGGLQETQYF. The CDR3 bases are TGCAGTGCTAGAGGGGCCAGGCTTGCGGGAGGTTTACAAGAGACCCAGTACTTC.